Presented here are 17 T cell receptor beta chains from one specimen sequenced in a study of T cells in Graves' hyperthyroidism and ophthalmopathy. Researchers took RNA transcripts and amplified the TCR beta CDR3 regions from them. Using the HTBI primer set, a first-round RT-PCR was run on the TCR CDR3. TCRdb re-analysed the multiplex PCR reads in MiXCR, keeping a single row per CDR3 protein. The top ten hold about 4.9% of the sample, which has around 420,000 distinct CDR3 sequences, approximately 14% seen once. Sequencing was performed on blood. Receptor source: a young woman with Graves' hyperthyroidism.

The table lists this clonotype with a few counts. The CDR3 region is CASMGRTPFYSNQPQHF. The CDR3 bases are TGTGCCAGCATGGGCAGGACGCCATTCTATAGCAATCAGCCCCAGCATTTT. J is TRBJ1-5 and V is TRBV28; no clear D. CDR1 is MDHEN, CDR2 SYDVKM, per germline. The CDR3 loop spans 17 amino acids. With 7 bases removed from V and 0 bases from J, the gap between germline ends came to 19 bases.

This clonotype came up many times. The chain is built from TRBV29-1 and TRBJ1-5; 8 nucleotides line up with TRBD1. In germline, CDR1 is SQVTM, CDR2 ANQGSEA. The CDR3 is 13 residues long. The J segment lost 3 bases and the V segment lost 4 bases, leaving 2 bases of the junction unmatched. The DNA for the CDR3 is TGCAGCGTTGCAGGGGGCCTCAATCAGCCCCAGCATTTT. Translating gives CSVAGGLNQPQHF.

The chain employs TRBV20-1 and TRBJ2-6; D may be TRBD2 (7 bases). The CDR3 is 16 amino acids. Looked up from germline, CDR1 is DFQATT and CDR2 is SNEGSKA (reference sequence). Trimming cost V 0 bases and J 4 bases, with 13 bases left between them. CDR3 protein: CSARDFGGPGANVLTF. CDR3 nucleotides: TGCAGTGCTAGAGATTTCGGGGGGCCGGGGGCCAACGTCCTGACTTTC.

This clonotype was detected ten times or more. The chain combines TRBV3-1 with TRBJ2-5; D might be TRBD2 (5 bases). Germline loops: CDR1 LGHDT, CDR2 YNNKEL (reference sequence). The CDR3 is 14 residues long. V dropped 1 base and J dropped 0 bases, with 6 bases sitting between them. The CDR3 nucleotides are TGTGCCAGCAGCCAAGGGAGGAACCAAGAGACCCAGTACTTC. Translated: CASSQGRNQETQYF.

V usage is TRBV11-3 and J usage is TRBJ2-2, with D hard to call. CDR1 is SGHNT, CDR2 YENEEA, per germline. Trimming pared 1 base from V and 0 bases from J, leaving 9 bases between. The CDR3 is 16 amino acids. In DNA form, the CDR3 reads TGTGCCAGCAGCTTAGGACCGGCCGCGAACACCGGGGAGCTGTTTTTT. This sequence encodes CASSLGPAANTGELFF.

This clonotype was seen many times. The V and J genes are TRBV12-3 or TRBV12-4 and TRBJ2-7, with D perhaps TRBD2 (8 bases). The CDR3 is 17 amino acids. Between the trimmed V and J ends, which lost 2 bases and 4 bases, there was a span of 21 bases. The CDR3 DNA sequence: TGTGCCAGCAGTTTACGACAGGGAGTAGCGGGGTCTTACGAGCAGTACTTC. Its translation: CASSLRQGVAGSYEQYF.

This clonotype was detected only a few times. The V call is TRBV6-5, the J call TRBJ2-1, with 12 nucleotides matching TRBD2. Trimming took 2 bases from V and 6 from J; bases not matched to a gene: 2. The germline V gene encodes CDR1 MNHEY and CDR2 SVGAGI. CDR3 length: 15 residues. The CDR3 nucleotides read TGTGCCAGCAGTTACAGACTAGCGGGAGTCAATGAGCAGTTCTTC. Protein sequence: CASSYRLAGVNEQFF.

As for this clonotype: A read error is possible here, since a much larger clone lies one base away. The V gene is TRBV12-3 or TRBV12-4, the J gene TRBJ1-1; D possibly corresponds to TRBD1 (5 bases). The CDR3 consists of 11 residues. V lost 5 bases, J lost 10 bases, and 11 bases lay in between. Here the CDR3 reads CASSLQGLAFF. CDR3 bases: TGTGCCAGCAGTCTCCAGGGTCTAGCTTTCTTT.

In DNA form, the CDR3 reads TGTGCCAGTAGTATAGATTGGCTAGCGGGGGACAATGAGCAGTTCTTC. Protein sequence: CASSIDWLAGDNEQFF. J is TRBJ2-1 and V is TRBV19; 10 bases are a match to TRBD2. The germline V gene encodes CDR1 LNHDA and CDR2 SQIVND (reference sequence). After removal of 0 bases from V and 5 bases from J, the junction contained 4 bases not matched to a gene. The CDR3 contains 16 residues.

This clonotype was counted at least ten times. CDR3 sequence: CASSPRGFVIARDNEQFF. CDR3 nucleotide sequence: TGTGCCAGCAGCCCTAGGGGGTTCGTGATAGCGCGGGACAATGAGCAGTTCTTC. V usage is TRBV12-3 or TRBV12-4 and J usage is TRBJ2-1, with D perhaps matching TRBD1 (6 bases). V lost 6 bases to trimming and J lost 5 bases, with 26 bases between them. The CDR3 has 18 residues.

At least ten counts were recorded for this clonotype. The J gene is TRBJ2-7, the V gene TRBV18; weak D call: TRBD1 (6 bases). The germline V gene has CDR1 KGHSH and CDR2 LQKENI. This CDR3 region has 14 residues. V lost 3 bases to trimming and J lost 3 bases, with 12 bases between them. Here the CDR3 reads CASSPTGFGYEQYF. CDR3 bases: TGTGCCAGCTCACCTACAGGGTTTGGCTACGAGCAGTACTTC.

In this sample, this clonotype turned up once. A single base separates this from a much larger clone, so it may be a read error. The chain combines TRBV12-3 or TRBV12-4 with TRBJ2-7; weak D call: TRBD2 (5 bases). The J call is doubtful: the DNA matches TRBJ2-1 better. This CDR3 comprises 13 residues. The CDR3 spells CASSFRESYEQFF. The CDR3 nucleotides are TGTGCCAGCAGTTTTAGGGAGTCCTACGAGCAGTTCTTC.

The V and J genes are TRBV7-9 and TRBJ1-6; no clear D gene. Germline V gene data show CDR1 as SEHNR and CDR2 as FQNEAQ (reference sequence). This CDR3 is built from 11 residues. Trimming removed 5 bases from V and 13 bases from J, with 9 bases in between. The DNA for the CDR3 is TGTGCCAGCAGCGAGACCTGGCCCCTCCACTTT. This gives the protein CASSETWPLHF.

This clonotype was counted only a few times. The chain couples TRBV2 to TRBJ2-5; 14 bases map to TRBD2. Looked up from germline, CDR1 is SNHLY and CDR2 is FYNNEI. The CDR3 covers 18 residues. Unmatched junction bases numbered 9, after V lost 6 bases and J lost 0 bases. CDR3 sequence (DNA): TGTGCCAGCAGGGTCGGACTAGCGGGAGGCTCGTACCAAGAGACCCAGTACTTC. Its protein product is CASRVGLAGGSYQETQYF.

This clonotype showed up many times. The genes are TRBV29-1 and TRBJ2-7, with unresolved D. Looked up from germline, CDR1 is SQVTM and CDR2 is ANQGSEA. There are 11 residues in the CDR3. V lost 6 bases, J lost 7 bases, and 13 bases lay in between. Written as DNA, the CDR3 is TGCAGCGTCGGCGGCTCCCTTGAGCAGTACTTC. It translates to CSVGGSLEQYF.

This clonotype was picked up many times. CDR3 sequence: CASSTGQNYNSPLHF. CDR3 DNA sequence: TGTGCCAGCAGTACGGGACAGAATTATAATTCACCCCTCCACTTT. This chain links TRBV12-3 or TRBV12-4 with TRBJ1-6, with 7 bases matching TRBD1. V shed 5 bases, J shed 4 bases, and the junction held 5 bases outside the gene matches. The length of the CDR3 is 15 residues.

In its sample, this clonotype was seen many times. V and J are TRBV12-5 and TRBJ2-1; D unclear. The CDR3 runs to 12 residues. Trimming shortened V by 7 bases and J by 6 bases, and 10 bases separated the two germline ends. Germline V gene sequence: CDR1 LGHNT, CDR2 FRNRAP. Written as DNA, the CDR3 is TGTGCTAGTGCTGAGGAATCCAATGAGCAGTTCTTC. Amino acids: CASAEESNEQFF.